The clone carrying this TCR beta chain was found many times. The data stem from a study of blood T cell repertoires in COVID-19. The repertoire was sequenced with immunoSEQ multiplex PCR; TCRdb's copy has only in-frame clones and lacks some. The sample has about 190,000 clones; around 84% are singletons. The study drew participants aged about 18 to 90 years from some 25 US areas. Cohort placement rested on clinical history that participants reported themselves. Cohort 3 recovered donors had two negative PCRs, clearance, or symptom resolution. The CDR3 has 14 amino acids. The V and J ends lost 2 bases and 7 bases respectively, with 11 bases between them. In germline, CDR1 is KGHSH, CDR2 LQKENI.

The sequencing input was PBMCs or T cells enriched from blood (not recorded which). The chain recombines TRBV18 with TRBJ2-2; D is perhaps TRBD1 (6 bases). The TCR comes from a woman aged 25 to 39 who had recovered from COVID-19. CDR3 nucleotide sequence: TGTGCCAGCTCACCATCCACCAGGGGCGGGGAGCTGTTTTTT. Amino acid sequence: CASSPSTRGGELFF.